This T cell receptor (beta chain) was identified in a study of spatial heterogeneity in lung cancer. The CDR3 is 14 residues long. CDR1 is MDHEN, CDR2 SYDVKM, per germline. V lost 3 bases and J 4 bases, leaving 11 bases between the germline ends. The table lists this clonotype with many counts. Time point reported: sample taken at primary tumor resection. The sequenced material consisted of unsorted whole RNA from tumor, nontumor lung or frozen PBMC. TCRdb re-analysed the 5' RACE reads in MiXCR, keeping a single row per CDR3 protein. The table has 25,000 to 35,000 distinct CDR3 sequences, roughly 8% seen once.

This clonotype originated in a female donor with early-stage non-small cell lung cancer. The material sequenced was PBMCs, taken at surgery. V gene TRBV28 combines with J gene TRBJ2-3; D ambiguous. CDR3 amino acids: CASSLWASADTQYF. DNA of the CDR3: TGTGCCAGCAGTTTGTGGGCGTCAGCAGATACGCAGTATTTT.